The source of this T cell receptor beta chain is a study of cytomegalovirus exposure and HLA in healthy donors. The PCR used 60 Vbeta and 13 Jbeta primers. The repertoire was sequenced with immunoSEQ multiplex PCR; TCRdb's copy has only in-frame clones and lacks some. The sample holds about 180,000 clones, 80% seen once. CDR3 length: 14 residues. V lost 0 bases and J lost 3, with 5 bases in between. CDR1 is MNHEY, CDR2 SVGAGI, per germline. The specimen sequenced was PBMCs. The chain recombines TRBV6-5 with TRBJ1-4; the D is unclear. This receptor was taken from a middle-aged man in good health and CMV-seronegative. The CDR3 loop is CASSYSRSNEKLFF. The CDR3 region has the DNA TGTGCCAGCAGTTACTCCAGGTCTAATGAAAAACTGTTTTTT.